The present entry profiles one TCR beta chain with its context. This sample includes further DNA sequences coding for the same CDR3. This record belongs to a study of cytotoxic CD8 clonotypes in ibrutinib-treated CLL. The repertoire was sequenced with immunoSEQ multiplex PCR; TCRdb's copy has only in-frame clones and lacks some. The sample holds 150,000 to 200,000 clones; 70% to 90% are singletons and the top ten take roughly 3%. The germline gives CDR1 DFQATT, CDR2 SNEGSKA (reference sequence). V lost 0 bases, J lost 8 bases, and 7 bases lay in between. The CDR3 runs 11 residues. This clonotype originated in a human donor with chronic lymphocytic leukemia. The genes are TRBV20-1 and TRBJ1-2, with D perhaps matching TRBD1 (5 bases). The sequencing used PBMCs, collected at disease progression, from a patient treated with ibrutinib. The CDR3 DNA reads TGCAGTGCTAGAGATCAGGGCGGCTACACCTTC. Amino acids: CSARDQGGYTF.